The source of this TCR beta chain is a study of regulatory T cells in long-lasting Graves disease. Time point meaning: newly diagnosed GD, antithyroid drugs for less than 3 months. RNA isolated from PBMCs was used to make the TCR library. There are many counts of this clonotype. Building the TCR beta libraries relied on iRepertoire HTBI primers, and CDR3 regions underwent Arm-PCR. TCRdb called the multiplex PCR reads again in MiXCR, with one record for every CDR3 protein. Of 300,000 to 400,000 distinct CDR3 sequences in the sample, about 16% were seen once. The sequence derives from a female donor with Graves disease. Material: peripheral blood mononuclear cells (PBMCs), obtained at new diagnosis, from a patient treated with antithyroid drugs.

CDR3 nucleotide sequence: TGTGCCAGCAGACAACCCTATGGCAATGAGCAGTTCTTC. As protein: CASRQPYGNEQFF. This chain connects TRBV27 to TRBJ2-1; D unclear. Between the trimmed V and J ends, which lost 6 bases and 6 bases, there was a span of 12 bases. Per germline, CDR1 MNHEY and CDR2 SMNVEV (reference sequence). The CDR3 sequence is 13 residues long.